This passage covers 8 T cell receptor beta chains from one sample sequenced in a study of CXCR3-negative and CXCR3-positive naive CD8 T cells. General observations from the study: Compared with CXCR3-negative naive cells, CXCR3-positive naive cells showed more hydrophobic TRB CDR3s.

5' RACE that incorporated UMI labels was used to prepare the TRB cDNA libraries. From the 5' RACE reads, TCRdb lists one entry per CDR3 protein and no DNA. This table holds about 85,000 distinct CDR3 sequences. Antigens of these TCRs are unknown. Input material: naive CXCR3+ CD8+ T cells from blood. Regarding subset: CD45RO-CCR7+CD27+CD95- naive CD8+ T cells expressing CXCR3 (TNR3+). The receptors come from a human donor in good health. Some clones in this sample may be carry-over from other donors' samples.

The chain is built from TRBV12-3 or TRBV12-4 and TRBJ2-1. This CDR3 is built from 15 residues. CDR3 sequence reads: CASSYDDSPYNEQFF.

V is TRBV7-9 and J is TRBJ1-1. This CDR3 has 13 amino acids. The V gene's germline CDR1 is SEHNR and CDR2 FQNEAQ (reference sequence). The chain's CDR3 is CASTQSSVTEAFF.

The chain uses TRBV28 and TRBJ2-7; TCRdb lists TRBD1, though no DNA is available to test this call. The CDR3 has 14 amino acids. The germline CDR1 and CDR2 sequences are MDHEN and SYDVKM. CDR3 amino acids: CASSWGQELYEQYF.

The chain has TRBV5-5 and TRBJ2-1. Germline V gene data show CDR1 as SGHKS and CDR2 as YYEKEE (reference sequence). This CDR3 region has 15 residues. The CDR3 region is CASSLGQSSYNEQFF.

The CDR3 reads CASSHMAGAQPQHF. The J gene is TRBJ1-5, the V gene TRBV12-3 or TRBV12-4. This CDR3 has 14 residues.

The chain employs TRBV29-1 and TRBJ2-7; TCRdb outputs TRBD2, but without DNA this stays unchecked. There are 13 residues in the CDR3. Germline V gives CDR1 SQVTM, CDR2 ANQGSEA. This chain's CDR3 is CSVAGGKAYEQYF.

J is TRBJ2-7 and V is TRBV28; the TRBD1 assignment by TCRdb is unverifiable without DNA. In germline, CDR1 is MDHEN, CDR2 SYDVKM. The CDR3 runs 15 residues. CDR3 loop: CASSLPGQSIYEQYF.

J is TRBJ2-2 and V is TRBV4-2; as DNA is missing, the TRBD2 call by TCRdb cannot be tested. Germline CDR1 LGHNA, CDR2 YNFKEQ. The CDR3 consists of 14 residues. CDR3 sequence: CASSQLEGPGELFF.